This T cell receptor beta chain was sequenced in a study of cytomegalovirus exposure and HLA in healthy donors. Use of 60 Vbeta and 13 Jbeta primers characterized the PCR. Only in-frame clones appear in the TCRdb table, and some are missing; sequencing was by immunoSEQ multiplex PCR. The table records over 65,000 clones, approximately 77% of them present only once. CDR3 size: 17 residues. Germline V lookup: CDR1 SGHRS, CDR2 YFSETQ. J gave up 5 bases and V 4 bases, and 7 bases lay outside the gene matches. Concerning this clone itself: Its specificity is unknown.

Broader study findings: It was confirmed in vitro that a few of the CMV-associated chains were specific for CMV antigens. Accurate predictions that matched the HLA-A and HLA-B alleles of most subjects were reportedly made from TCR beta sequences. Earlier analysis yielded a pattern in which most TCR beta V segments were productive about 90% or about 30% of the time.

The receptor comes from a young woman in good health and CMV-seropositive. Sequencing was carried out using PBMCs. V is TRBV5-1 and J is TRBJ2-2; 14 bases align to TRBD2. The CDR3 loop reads CASSQGLAGEGTGELFF. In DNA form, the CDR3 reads TGCGCCAGCAGCCAGGGACTAGCGGGAGAAGGGACCGGGGAGCTGTTTTTT.